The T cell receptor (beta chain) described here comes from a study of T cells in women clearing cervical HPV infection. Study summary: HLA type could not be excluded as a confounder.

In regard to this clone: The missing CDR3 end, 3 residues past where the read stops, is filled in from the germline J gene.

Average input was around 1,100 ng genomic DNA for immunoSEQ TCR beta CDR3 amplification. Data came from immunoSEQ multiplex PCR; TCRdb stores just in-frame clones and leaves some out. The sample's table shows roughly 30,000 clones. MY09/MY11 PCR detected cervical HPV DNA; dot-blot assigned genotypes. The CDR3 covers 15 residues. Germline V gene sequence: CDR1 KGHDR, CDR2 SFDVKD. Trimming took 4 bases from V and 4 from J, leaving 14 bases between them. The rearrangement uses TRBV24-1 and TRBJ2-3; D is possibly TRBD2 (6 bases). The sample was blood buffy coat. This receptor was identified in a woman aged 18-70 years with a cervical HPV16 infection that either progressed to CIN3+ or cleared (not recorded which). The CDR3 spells CATSETARDSDTQYF. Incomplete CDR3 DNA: TGTGCCACCAGTGAAACCGCCAGGGACTCAGATACG.